This TCR beta chain was recorded in a study of Graves' ophthalmopathy and Graves' hyperthyroidism. This clonotype was detected ten times or more. RNA transcripts provided the template for amplifying TCR beta CDR3 regions. First-round RT-PCR relied on HTBI primers, and a second-round multiplex PCR came next. From the multiplex PCR reads, TCRdb called clonotypes with MiXCR, one entry per CDR3 protein. The repertoire holds some 160,000 distinct CDR3 sequences, with around 39% as singletons. The CDR3 is 15 amino acids. Germline CDR1 KGHSH, CDR2 LQKENI. The V end lost 3 bases, the J end lost 0 bases, and 12 bases lay between the germline ends.

Sequenced: peripheral blood. The receptor's source is a man aged 25 to 40 with Graves' ophthalmopathy. The V and J genes are TRBV18 and TRBJ2-7; D possibly corresponds to TRBD1 (6 bases). CDR3 protein: CASSPDSPSSYEQYF. The CDR3 coding sequence is TGTGCCAGCTCACCGGACAGTCCCAGCTCCTACGAGCAGTACTTC. The full variable domain, with the rest looked up from reference TRBV18 and TRBJ2-7, is NAGVMQNPRHLVRRRGQEARLRCSPMKGHSHVYWYRQLPEEGLKFMVYLQKENIIDESGMPKERFSAEFPKEGPSILRIQQVVRGDSAAYFCASSPDSPSSYEQYFGPGTRLTVT.